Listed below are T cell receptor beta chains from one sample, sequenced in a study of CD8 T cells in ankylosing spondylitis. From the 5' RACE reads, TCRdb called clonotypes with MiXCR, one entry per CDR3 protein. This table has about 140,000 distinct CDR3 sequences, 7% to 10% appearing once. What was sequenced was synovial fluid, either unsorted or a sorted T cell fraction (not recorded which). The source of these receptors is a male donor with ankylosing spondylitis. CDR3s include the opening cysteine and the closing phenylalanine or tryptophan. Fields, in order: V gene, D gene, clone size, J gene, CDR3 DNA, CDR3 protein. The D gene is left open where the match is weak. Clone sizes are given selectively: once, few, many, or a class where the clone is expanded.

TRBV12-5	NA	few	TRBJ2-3	TGTGCTAGTCGGAAACAGGGACTCGTCACAGATACGCAGTATTTT	CASRKQGLVTDTQYF
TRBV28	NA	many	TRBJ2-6	TGTGCCAGCCGCCCATCTGGGGCCAACGTCCTGACTTTC	CASRPSGANVLTF
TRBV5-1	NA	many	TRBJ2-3	TGCGCCAGCAGCACCCCCCCTGCTTCCCTCTCTAGCACAGATACGCAGTATTTT	CASSTPPASLSSTDTQYF
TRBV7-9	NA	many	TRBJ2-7	TGTGCCAGCAGCTCTACCCCGGTGCAGTACTTC	CASSSTPVQYF
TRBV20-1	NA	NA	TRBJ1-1	TGCAGTGCTAGCACGGTTTACACTGAAGCTTTCTTT	CSASTVYTEAFF
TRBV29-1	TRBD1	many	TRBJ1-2	TGCAGCGGGGGGGGACAGGGAACCTATGGCTACACCTTC	CSGGGQGTYGYTF
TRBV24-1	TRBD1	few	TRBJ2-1	TGTGCCACCAGTGATACAGGGGGAGCATTTTTTGAGCAGTTCTTC	CATSDTGGAFFEQFF
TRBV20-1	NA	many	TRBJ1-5	TGCAGTGCTAGAGAAGGGCGACATCAGCCCCAGCATTTT	CSAREGRHQPQHF
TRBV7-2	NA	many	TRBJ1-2	TGTGCCAGCAGCCGGACAGTTTATGGCTACACCTTC	CASSRTVYGYTF
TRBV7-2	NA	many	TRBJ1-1	TGTGCCAGCAGCCCAGGGCGCCCTGAAGCTTTCTTT	CASSPGRPEAFF
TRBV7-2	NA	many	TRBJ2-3	TGTGCCAGCAGCCCGAGGACGACAGATACGCAGTATTTT	CASSPRTTDTQYF
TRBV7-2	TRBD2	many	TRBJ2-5	TGTGCCAGCAGCTTTACGACTAGCGGGGAGACCCAGTACTTC	CASSFTTSGETQYF
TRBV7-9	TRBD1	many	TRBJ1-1	TGTGCCAGCAGCCCCCGAGGGGGCGCAGGCACTGAAGCTTTCTTT	CASSPRGGAGTEAFF
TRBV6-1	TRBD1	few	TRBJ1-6	TGTGCCAGCAAGGTCGGGACAGGGGTTTTACCCCTCCACTTT	CASKVGTGVLPLHF
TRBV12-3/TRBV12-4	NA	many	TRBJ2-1	TGTGCCAGCAGTTTTAACGTGGGTTGGAATGAGCAGTTCTTC	CASSFNVGWNEQFF
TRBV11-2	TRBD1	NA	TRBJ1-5	TGTGCCAGCAGCATCACCCGGACAGGGGGCAATCTTAGCAATCAGCCCCAGCATTTT	CASSITRTGGNLSNQPQHF
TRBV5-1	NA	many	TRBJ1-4	TGCGCCAGCAGCTTGACAGGGAGCAACCTGAATGAAAAACTGTTTTTT	CASSLTGSNLNEKLFF
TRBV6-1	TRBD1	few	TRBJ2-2	TGTGCCAGCACCGACAGGGGGGGCACCGGGGAGCTGTTTTTT	CASTDRGGTGELFF
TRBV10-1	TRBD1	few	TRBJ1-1	TGCGCCAGCAGCACAGGGGAATTAACTGAAGCTTTCTTT	CASSTGELTEAFF
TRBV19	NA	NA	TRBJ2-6	TGTGCCAGTAAAGACAGTTCTGGGGCCAACGTCCTGACTTTC	CASKDSSGANVLTF
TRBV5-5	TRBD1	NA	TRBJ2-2	TGTGCCAGCAGCTACGACCCCGGGACAGGGAACACCGGGGAGCTGTTTTTT	CASSYDPGTGNTGELFF
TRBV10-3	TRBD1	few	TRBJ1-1	TGTGCCATCAGTAATGACAGGGGAGGTGGTGCTTTCTTT	CAISNDRGGGAFF
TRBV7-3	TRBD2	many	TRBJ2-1	TGTGCCAGCAGCCCAGGTGGTAGCGGGGGTTACAATGAGCAGTTCTTC	CASSPGGSGGYNEQFF
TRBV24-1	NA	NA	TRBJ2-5	TGTGCCACCAGTGACAACCAAGAGACCCAGTACTTC	CATSDNQETQYF
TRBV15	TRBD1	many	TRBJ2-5	TGTGCCACCCGACAGGGACAGGGGTTCCAAGAGACCCAGTACTTC	CATRQGQGFQETQYF
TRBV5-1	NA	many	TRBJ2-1	TGCGCCAGCAGCGTGCAGTGGAGCTCCTACAATGAGCAGTTCTTC	CASSVQWSSYNEQFF
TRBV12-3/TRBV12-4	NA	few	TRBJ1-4	TGTGCCAGCAGTGTACTACAAGCAGAATCTAATGAAAAACTGTTTTTT	CASSVLQAESNEKLFF
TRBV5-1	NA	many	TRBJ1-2	TGCGCCAGCAGCCGGACGCTCGATGGCTACACCTTC	CASSRTLDGYTF
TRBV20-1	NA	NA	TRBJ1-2	TGCAGTGCTAGACCTCCGGGGGGGTGGTATGGCTACACCTTC	CSARPPGGWYGYTF
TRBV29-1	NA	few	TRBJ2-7	TGCAGCGGTGGCGCGGAGGTCCACGAGCAGTACTTC	CSGGAEVHEQYF
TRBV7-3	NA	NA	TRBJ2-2	TGTGCCAGCAGCCCTTCCCGAACCGGGGAGCTGTTTTTT	CASSPSRTGELFF
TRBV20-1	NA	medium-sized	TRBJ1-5	TGCAGTGCTAGGGAAACCGACGATCAGCCCCAGCATTTT	CSARETDDQPQHF
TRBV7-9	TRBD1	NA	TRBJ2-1	TGTGCCAGCCAACAGGGGGCGAACAATGAGCAGTTCTTC	CASQQGANNEQFF
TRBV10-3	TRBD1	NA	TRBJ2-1	TGTGCCATCATCAACAGGACAGGGGCCCACCGCGGCTACAATGAGCAGTTCTTC	CAIINRTGAHRGYNEQFF
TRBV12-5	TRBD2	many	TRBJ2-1	TGTGCTAGTGGTTTGATCCCGGAGAGCGGGAGTCCCTACAATGAGCAGTTCTTC	CASGLIPESGSPYNEQFF
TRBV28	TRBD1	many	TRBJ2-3	TGTGCCAGCGGCAAACAGGGGGCATCTAGCACAGATACGCAGTATTTT	CASGKQGASSTDTQYF
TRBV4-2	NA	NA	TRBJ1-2	TGTGCCAGCAGCCAAGATTGGGCCAGTAACTATGGCTACACCTTC	CASSQDWASNYGYTF
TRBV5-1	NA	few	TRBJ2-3	TGCGCCAGCAGCTCGACCGGGACATACACAGATACGCAGTATTTT	CASSSTGTYTDTQYF
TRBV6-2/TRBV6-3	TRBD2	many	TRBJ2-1	TGTGCCAGCAGTACCGGGACTAGCTACAATGAGCAGTTCTTC	CASSTGTSYNEQFF
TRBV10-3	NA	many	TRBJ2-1	TGTGCCATCAGTGAAGGCCGGGATGAGCAGTTCTTC	CAISEGRDEQFF
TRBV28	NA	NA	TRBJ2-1	TGTGCCAGCAGCCGGGCCGACGCTTCCAACCTATACAATGAGCAGTTCTTC	CASSRADASNLYNEQFF
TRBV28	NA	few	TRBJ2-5	TGTGCCAGCAGTTCGGTAGACAGTGAAAACTTCCTAGTCCAGTACTTC	CASSSVDSENFLVQYF
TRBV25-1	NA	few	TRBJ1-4	TGTGCCAGCAGTGAGTCAGGTCGGCCCCCTGAAAAACTGTTTTTT	CASSESGRPPEKLFF
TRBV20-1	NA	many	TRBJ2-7	TGCAGTGCCCTAAACTCGGGGGAGCAGTACTTC	CSALNSGEQYF
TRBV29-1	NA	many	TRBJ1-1	TGCAGCGTTTATGATCAATACACTGAAGCTTTCTTT	CSVYDQYTEAFF
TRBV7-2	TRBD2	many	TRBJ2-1	TGTGCCAGCAGCTCATCTAGCGGGGATAAGCAGTTCTTC	CASSSSSGDKQFF
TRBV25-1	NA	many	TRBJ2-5	TGTGCCAGCAGTGGGGGCCAAGAGACCCAGTACTTC	CASSGGQETQYF
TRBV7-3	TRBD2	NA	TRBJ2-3	TGTGCCAGCAGCTCCTGGACTAGCGCAGATACGCAGTATTTT	CASSSWTSADTQYF
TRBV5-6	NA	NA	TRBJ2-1	TGTGCCAGCAGCCCCGGACCCAACTATGAGCAGTTCTTC	CASSPGPNYEQFF
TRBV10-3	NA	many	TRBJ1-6	TGTGCCATCAGTGCCCAGGGAGAGGGGGATTCACCCCTCCACTTT	CAISAQGEGDSPLHF
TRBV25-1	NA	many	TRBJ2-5	TGTGCCAGCAGTTCAGGGGCAGGGGCGATACAAGAGACCCAGTACTTC	CASSSGAGAIQETQYF
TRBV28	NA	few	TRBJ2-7	TGTGCCAGCAACCAGGGGGGCTACGAGCAGTACTTC	CASNQGGYEQYF
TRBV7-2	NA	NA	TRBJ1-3	TGTGCCAGCAGCCCCACACTCGGGCAGGTGGGGAACACCATATATTTT	CASSPTLGQVGNTIYF